The following is a TCR beta chain sequence with its context. The antigen is not known. The sample belongs to a study of CD8+ T cells in alopecia areata. Study summary: Treated patients were dosed with oral tofacitinib, taking 5 to 10 mg twice daily. Findings and limits, study-wide: Normal scalp showed lower clonality than lesional scalp, especially alopecia totalis/universalis.

CDR3 length: 13 amino acids. The germline V gene encodes CDR1 MNHEY and CDR2 SVGAGI. Trimming stripped 4 bases from V and 6 bases from J, with 10 bases between. Reverse transcribed after extraction, RNA yielded cDNA as the sequencing template. Profiled with immunoSEQ multiplex PCR; TCRdb holds only in-frame clones, not every one. The data show fewer than 250,000 clones, 50% to 70% seen once. Peripheral blood samples and lesional scalp punch biopsies were obtained from alopecia areata patients. This clonotype was sampled from a human donor with alopecia areata. Sequencing was performed on CD4+ T cells sorted from blood, taken at week 0. The rearrangement links TRBV6-5 to TRBJ2-1, with TRBD1 as a possible D gene (6 bases). The chain's CDR3 is CASSFEGGNEQFF. For the CDR3, the DNA is TGTGCCAGCAGTTTCGAAGGGGGCAATGAGCAGTTCTTC.